This T cell receptor (beta chain) derives from a study of T cell changes during pregnancy in multiple sclerosis. This CDR3 region has 14 residues. Some clones are missing from TCRdb's copy, which holds only in-frame ones; the method was immunoSEQ multiplex PCR. The sample includes 50,000 to 70,000 clones, roughly 91% of them seen just once. The source of this sequence is a female donor in good health, enrolled as a control in a pregnancy study. The genes are TRBV1 and TRBJ1-2; the D call of TRBD1 is as the table states it, not checked on the DNA. TRBV1 is tagged as a pseudogene. This specimen was peripheral blood, taken after pregnancy. DNA of the CDR3: TGCACCAGCAGCCAAGATCCAGCTAACTATGGCTACACCTTC. This sequence encodes CTSSQDPANYGYTF.